The clone carrying this T cell receptor (beta chain) was observed many times. Amplification of TCR alpha and beta CDR3 regions from RNA used iRepertoire nested multiplex PCR. TCRdb re-called the multiplex PCR reads with MiXCR, one entry per CDR3 protein. The sample has about 410,000 distinct CDR3 sequences, roughly two fifths seen once. The CDR3 loop spans 13 amino acids. The V end was cut by 3 bases, the J end by 4 bases, with 10 bases between. CDR1 MNHEY and CDR2 SMNVEV come from the germline V gene (reference sequence). The sample belongs to a study of glioma-infiltrating T cells. The sequenced sample consisted of glioma tissue, nonneoplastic brain tissue, or PBMCs (not recorded which). The rearrangement joins TRBV27 to TRBJ2-7; maybe TRBD1 (5 bases). This receptor was taken from a human donor with low-grade glioma or glioblastoma, undergoing nonglioma brain surgery, or in good health (not recorded which). The CDR3 sequence: CASSFWQGYEQYF. Here the CDR3 DNA reads TGTGCCAGCAGTTTCTGGCAGGGATACGAGCAGTACTTC.